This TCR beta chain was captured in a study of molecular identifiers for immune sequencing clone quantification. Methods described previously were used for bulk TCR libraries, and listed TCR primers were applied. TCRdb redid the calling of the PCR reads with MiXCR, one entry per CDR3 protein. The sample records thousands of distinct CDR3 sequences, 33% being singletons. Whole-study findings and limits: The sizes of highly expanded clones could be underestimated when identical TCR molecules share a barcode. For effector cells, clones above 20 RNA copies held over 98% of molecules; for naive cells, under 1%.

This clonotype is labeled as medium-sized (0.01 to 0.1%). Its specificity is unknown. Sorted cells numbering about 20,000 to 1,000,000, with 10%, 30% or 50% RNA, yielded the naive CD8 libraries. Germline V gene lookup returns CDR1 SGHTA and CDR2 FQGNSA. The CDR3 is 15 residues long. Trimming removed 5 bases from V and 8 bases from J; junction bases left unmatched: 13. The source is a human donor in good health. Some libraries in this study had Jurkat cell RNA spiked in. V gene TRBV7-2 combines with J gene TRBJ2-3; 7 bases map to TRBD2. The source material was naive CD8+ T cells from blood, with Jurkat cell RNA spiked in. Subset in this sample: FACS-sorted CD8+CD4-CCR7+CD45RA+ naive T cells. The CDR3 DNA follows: TGTGCCAGCAGCATGCCTGGGGGGGAGGGAGGTACGCAGTATTTT. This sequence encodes CASSMPGGEGGTQYF. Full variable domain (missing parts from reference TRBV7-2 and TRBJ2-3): GAGVSQSPSNKVTEKGKDVELRCDPISGHTALYWYRQSLGQGLEFLIYFQGNSAPDKSGLPSDRFSAERTGGSVSTLTIQRTQQEDSAVYLCASSMPGGEGGTQYFGPGTRLTVL.